These T cell receptor beta chains were read from a single sample in a study of cytomegalovirus exposure and HLA in healthy donors. The method was immunoSEQ multiplex PCR; TCRdb's version includes in-frame clones alone and lacks a portion of them. In the table there are 110,000 or so clones, 78% of which are singletons. The sequenced material came from PBMCs. Source of these receptors: a young man in good health and CMV-seronegative. CDR3s include the opening cysteine and the closing phenylalanine or tryptophan. The D gene is left open where the match is weak. Only part of the rows carry a size: once, few, many, or a class if the clone is expanded.

CASSLLNGELFF | TRBV5-1 | . | once | TRBJ2-2
CASSEYGDRANYGYTF | TRBV10-2 | TRBD1 | . | TRBJ1-2
CASSSGVNTEAFF | TRBV11-2 | . | . | TRBJ1-1
CASSLRASGSLTPYEQYF | TRBV5-1 | TRBD2 | few | .
CASSDSRTDTQYF | TRBV18 | . | . | TRBJ2-3
CASSAGSHEAFF | TRBV25-1 | . | . | TRBJ1-1
CASSSGTFTGELFF | TRBV6-5 | . | few | TRBJ2-2
CASSLKTGGPNIQYF | TRBV5-4 | TRBD1 | few | TRBJ2-4
CSFVREGGAFF | TRBV29-1 | . | few | TRBJ1-1
CATGFRTGGGLGQAFF | TRBV6-6 | TRBD1 | . | TRBJ1-1
CASSLRGQGTQPQHF | TRBV28 | TRBD1 | few | TRBJ1-5